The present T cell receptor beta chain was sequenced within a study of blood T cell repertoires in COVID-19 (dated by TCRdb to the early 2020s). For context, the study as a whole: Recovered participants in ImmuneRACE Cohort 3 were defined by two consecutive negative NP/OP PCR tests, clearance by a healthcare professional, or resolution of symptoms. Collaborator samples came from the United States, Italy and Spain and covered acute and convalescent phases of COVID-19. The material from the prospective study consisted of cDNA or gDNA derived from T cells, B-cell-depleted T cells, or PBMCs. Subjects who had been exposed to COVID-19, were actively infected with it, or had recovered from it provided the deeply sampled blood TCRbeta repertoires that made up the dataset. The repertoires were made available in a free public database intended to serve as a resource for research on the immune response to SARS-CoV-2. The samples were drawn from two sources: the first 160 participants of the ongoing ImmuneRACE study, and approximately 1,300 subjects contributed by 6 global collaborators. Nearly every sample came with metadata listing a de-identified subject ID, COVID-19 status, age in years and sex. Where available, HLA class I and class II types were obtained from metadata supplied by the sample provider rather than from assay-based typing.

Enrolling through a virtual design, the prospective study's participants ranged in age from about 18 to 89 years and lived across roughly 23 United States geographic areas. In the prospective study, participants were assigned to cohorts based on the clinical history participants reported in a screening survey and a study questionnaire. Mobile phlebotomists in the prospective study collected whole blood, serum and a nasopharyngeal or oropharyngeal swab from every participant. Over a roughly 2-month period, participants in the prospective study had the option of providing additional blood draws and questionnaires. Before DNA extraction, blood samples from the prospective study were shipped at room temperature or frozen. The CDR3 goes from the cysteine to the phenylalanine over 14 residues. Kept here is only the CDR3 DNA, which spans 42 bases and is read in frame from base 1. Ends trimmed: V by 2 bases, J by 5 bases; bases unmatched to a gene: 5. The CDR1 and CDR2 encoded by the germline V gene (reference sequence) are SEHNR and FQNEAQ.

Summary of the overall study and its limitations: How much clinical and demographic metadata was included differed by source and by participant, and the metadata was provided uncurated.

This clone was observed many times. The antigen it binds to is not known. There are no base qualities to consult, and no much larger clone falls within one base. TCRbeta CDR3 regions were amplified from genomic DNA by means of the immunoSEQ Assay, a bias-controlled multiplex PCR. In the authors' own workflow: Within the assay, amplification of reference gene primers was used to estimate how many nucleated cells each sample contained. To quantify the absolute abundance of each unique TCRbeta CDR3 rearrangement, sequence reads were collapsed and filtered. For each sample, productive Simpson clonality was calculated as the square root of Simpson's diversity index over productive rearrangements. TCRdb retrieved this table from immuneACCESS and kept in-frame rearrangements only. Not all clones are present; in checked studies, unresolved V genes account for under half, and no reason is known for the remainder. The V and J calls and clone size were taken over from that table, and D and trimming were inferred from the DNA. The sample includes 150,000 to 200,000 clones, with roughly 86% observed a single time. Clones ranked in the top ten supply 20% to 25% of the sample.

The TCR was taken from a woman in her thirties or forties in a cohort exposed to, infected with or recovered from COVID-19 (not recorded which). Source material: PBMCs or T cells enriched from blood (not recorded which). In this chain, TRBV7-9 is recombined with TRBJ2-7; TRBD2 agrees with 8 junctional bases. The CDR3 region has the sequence CASSLPGGPHEQYF. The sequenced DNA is TGTGCCAGCAGCTTACCGGGGGGGCCCCACGAGCAGTACTTC. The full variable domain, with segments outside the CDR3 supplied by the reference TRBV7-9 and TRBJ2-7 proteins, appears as DTGVSQNPRHKITKRGQNVTFRCDPISEHNRLYWYRQTLGQGPEFLTYFQNEAQLEKSRLLSDRFSAERPKGSFSTLEIQRTEQGDSAMYLCASSLPGGPHEQYFGPGTRLTVT.